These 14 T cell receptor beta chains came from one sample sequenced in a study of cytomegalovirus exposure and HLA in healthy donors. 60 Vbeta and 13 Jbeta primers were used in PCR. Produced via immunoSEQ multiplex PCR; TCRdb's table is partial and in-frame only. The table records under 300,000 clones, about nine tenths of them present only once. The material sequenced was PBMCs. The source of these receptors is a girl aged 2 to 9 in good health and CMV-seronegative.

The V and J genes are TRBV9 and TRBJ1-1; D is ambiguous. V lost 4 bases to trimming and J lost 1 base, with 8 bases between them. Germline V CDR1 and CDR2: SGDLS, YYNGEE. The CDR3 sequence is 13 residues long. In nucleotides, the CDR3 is TGTGCCAGCAGCCCTCAGAAGAACACTGAAGCTTTCTTT. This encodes CASSPQKNTEAFF.

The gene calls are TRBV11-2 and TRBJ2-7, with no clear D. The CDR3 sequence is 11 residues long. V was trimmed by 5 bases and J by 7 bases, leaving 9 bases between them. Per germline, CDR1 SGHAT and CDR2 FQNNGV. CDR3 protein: CASSPYGEQYF. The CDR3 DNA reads TGTGCCAGCAGCCCCTACGGGGAGCAGTACTTC.

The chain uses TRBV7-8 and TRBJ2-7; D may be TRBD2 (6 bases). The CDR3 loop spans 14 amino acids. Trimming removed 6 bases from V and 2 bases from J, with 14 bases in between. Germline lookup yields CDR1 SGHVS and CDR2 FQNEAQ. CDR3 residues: CASSIRDFPYEQYF. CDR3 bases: TGTGCCAGCAGTATCCGGGACTTTCCCTACGAGCAGTACTTC. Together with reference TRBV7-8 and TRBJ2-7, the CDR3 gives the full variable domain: GAGVSQSPRYKVAKRGQDVALRCDPISGHVSLFWYQQALGQGPEFLTYFQNEAQLDKSGLPSDRFFAERPEGSVSTLKIQRTQQEDSAVYLCASSIRDFPYEQYFGPGTRLTVT.

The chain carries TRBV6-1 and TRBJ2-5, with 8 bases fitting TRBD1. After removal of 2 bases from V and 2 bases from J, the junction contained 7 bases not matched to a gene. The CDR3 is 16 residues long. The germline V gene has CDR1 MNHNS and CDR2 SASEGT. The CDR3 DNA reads TGTGCCAGCAGTGAATACCACAGGGGGTATCAAGAGACCCAGTACTTC. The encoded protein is CASSEYHRGYQETQYF.

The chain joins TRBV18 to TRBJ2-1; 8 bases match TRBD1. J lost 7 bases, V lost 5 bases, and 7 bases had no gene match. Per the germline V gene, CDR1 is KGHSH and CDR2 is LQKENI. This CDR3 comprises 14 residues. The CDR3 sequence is CASSTRQGRNEQFF. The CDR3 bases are TGTGCCAGCTCAACTAGACAGGGGAGGAATGAGCAGTTCTTC.

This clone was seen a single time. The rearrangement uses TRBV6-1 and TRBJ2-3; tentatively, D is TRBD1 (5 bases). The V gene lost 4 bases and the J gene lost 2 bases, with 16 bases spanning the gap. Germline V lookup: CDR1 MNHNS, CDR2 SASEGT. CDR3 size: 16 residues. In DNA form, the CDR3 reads TGTGCCAGCAGTGGCCAGGGAACACAAAACACAGATACGCAGTATTTT. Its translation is CASSGQGTQNTDTQYF.

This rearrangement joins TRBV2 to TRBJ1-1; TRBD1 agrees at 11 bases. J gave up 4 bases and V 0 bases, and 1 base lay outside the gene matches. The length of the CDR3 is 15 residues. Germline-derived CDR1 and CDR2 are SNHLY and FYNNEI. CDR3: CASSEAGQGGTEAFF. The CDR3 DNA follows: TGTGCCAGCAGTGAAGCGGGACAGGGGGGCACTGAAGCTTTCTTT.

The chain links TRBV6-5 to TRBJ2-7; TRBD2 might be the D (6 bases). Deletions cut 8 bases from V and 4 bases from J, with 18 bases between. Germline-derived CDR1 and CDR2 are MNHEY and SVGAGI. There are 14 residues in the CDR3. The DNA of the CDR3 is TGTGCCAGCGAGTATGTCGGGAGCGGATACGAGCAGTACTTC. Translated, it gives CASEYVGSGYEQYF.

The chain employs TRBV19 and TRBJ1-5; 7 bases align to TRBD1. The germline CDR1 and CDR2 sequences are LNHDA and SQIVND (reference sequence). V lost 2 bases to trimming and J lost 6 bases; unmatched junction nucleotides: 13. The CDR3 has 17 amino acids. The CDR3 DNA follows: TGTGCCAGTAGTATACCAGGGTTAGACCAGGGGGTTCAGCCCCAGCATTTT. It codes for CASSIPGLDQGVQPQHF. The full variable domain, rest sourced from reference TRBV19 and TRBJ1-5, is DGGITQSPKYLFRKEGQNVTLSCEQNLNHDAMYWYRQDPGQGLRLIYYSQIVNDFQKGDIAEGYSVSREKKESFPLTVTSAQKNPTAFYLCASSIPGLDQGVQPQHFGDGTRLSIL.

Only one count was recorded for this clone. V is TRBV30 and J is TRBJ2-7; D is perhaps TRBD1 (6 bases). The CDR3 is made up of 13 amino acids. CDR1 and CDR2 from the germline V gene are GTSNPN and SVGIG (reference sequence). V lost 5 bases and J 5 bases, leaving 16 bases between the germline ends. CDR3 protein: CAWEGQGFHEQYF. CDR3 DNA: TGTGCCTGGGAGGGGCAGGGGTTCCACGAGCAGTACTTC.

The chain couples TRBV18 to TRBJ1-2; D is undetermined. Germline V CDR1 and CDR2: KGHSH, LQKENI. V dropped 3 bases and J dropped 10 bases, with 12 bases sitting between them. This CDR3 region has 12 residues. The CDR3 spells CASSPTEEFYTF. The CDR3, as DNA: TGTGCCAGCTCACCGACCGAGGAATTCTACACCTTC. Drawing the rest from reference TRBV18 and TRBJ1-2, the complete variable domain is NAGVMQNPRHLVRRRGQEARLRCSPMKGHSHVYWYRQLPEEGLKFMVYLQKENIIDESGMPKERFSAEFPKEGPSILRIQQVVRGDSAAYFCASSPTEEFYTFGSGTRLTVV.

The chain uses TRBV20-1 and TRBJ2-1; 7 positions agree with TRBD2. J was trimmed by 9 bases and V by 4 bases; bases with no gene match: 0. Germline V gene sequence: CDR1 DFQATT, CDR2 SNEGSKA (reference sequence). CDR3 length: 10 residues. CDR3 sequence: CSATGGEQFF. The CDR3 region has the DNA TGCAGTGCTACGGGGGGTGAGCAGTTCTTC.

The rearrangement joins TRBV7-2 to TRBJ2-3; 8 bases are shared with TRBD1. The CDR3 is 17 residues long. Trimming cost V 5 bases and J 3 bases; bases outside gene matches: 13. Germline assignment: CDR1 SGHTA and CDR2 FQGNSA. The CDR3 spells CASSIRLGQGSTDTQYF. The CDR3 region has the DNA TGTGCCAGCAGCATCCGGCTAGGACAGGGAAGTACAGATACGCAGTATTTT.

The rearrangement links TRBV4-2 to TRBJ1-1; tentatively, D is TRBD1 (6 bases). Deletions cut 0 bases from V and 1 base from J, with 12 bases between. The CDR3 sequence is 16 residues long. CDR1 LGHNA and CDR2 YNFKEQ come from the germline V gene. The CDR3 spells CASSQEGGTWNTEAFF. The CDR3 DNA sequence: TGTGCCAGCAGCCAAGAAGGTGGGACATGGAACACTGAAGCTTTCTTT.